Sequencing of this TCR beta chain was carried out in a study of neurological immune-mediated disorders. At the level of the study: Multiple sclerosis patients numbered about 35, with approximately 31 relapsing-remitting and 3 secondary progressive.

PBMCs numbering 2 million and stored at -80 C yielded the unsorted libraries. This CDR3 spans 13 amino acids. J lost 6 bases, V lost 2 bases, and 4 bases had no gene match. Per germline, CDR1 SGHRS and CDR2 YFSETQ. Many counts were recorded for this clonotype. Via MiXCR, TCRdb re-called the 5' RACE reads, giving one row per CDR3 protein. The sample carries more than 60,000 distinct CDR3 sequences, about 3.7% recorded once. Sequencing used PBMCs. The origin of this receptor is a woman between 45 and 60 years old with multiple sclerosis. This chain connects TRBV5-1 to TRBJ1-1; 7 nucleotides align to TRBD1. Here the CDR3 reads CASSFSGTAEAFF. In DNA form, the CDR3 reads TGCGCCAGCAGCTTCTCCGGGACAGCTGAAGCTTTCTTT.